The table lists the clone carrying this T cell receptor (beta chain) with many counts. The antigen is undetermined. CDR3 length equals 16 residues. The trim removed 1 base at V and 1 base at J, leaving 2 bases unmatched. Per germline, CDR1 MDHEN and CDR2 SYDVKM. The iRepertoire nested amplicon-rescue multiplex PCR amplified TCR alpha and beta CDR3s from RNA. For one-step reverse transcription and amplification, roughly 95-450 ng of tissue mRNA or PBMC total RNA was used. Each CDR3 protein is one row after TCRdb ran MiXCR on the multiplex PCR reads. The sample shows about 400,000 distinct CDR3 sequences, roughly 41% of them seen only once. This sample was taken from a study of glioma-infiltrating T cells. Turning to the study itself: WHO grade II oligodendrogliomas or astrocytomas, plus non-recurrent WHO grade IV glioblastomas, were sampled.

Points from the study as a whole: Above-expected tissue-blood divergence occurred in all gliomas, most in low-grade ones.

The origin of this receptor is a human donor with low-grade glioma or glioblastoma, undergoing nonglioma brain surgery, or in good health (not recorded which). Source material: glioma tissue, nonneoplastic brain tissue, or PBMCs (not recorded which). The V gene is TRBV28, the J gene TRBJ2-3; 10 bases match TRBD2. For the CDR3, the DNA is TGTGCCAGCAGTTTATCGGGGACTAGCGGCACAGATACGCAGTATTTT. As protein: CASSLSGTSGTDTQYF.